The source of this T cell receptor (beta chain) is a study of cytomegalovirus exposure and HLA in healthy donors. Study overall: The roughly 130 validation repertoires used the same platform as the approximately 670 first-cohort repertoires (as reported by a later analysis). Study outcomes and limitations: Reports indicated that the classifier achieved high specificity and sensitivity in diagnosing cytomegalovirus status. The study flagged some 170 TCR beta chains as cytomegalovirus-associated.

Libraries were prepared by immunoSEQ multiplex PCR; TCRdb keeps only in-frame clonotypes and omits some of them. The data show more than 150,000 clones, 85% to 90% seen once. This clone is a singleton in its sample. The antigen is unknown. This receptor was obtained from a young man in good health and CMV-seronegative. The sequencing sample was made of PBMCs.

Here the CDR3 DNA reads TGTGCCAGCACCTCTTTGCTGGGGGCGTATGGCTACACCTTC. It translates to CASTSLLGAYGYTF. The chain joins TRBV6-5 to TRBJ1-2, with D possibly being TRBD1 (6 bases). This CDR3 region has 14 residues. The V end was cut by 7 bases, the J end by 5 bases, with 17 bases between. Germline V gives CDR1 MNHEY, CDR2 SVGAGI.